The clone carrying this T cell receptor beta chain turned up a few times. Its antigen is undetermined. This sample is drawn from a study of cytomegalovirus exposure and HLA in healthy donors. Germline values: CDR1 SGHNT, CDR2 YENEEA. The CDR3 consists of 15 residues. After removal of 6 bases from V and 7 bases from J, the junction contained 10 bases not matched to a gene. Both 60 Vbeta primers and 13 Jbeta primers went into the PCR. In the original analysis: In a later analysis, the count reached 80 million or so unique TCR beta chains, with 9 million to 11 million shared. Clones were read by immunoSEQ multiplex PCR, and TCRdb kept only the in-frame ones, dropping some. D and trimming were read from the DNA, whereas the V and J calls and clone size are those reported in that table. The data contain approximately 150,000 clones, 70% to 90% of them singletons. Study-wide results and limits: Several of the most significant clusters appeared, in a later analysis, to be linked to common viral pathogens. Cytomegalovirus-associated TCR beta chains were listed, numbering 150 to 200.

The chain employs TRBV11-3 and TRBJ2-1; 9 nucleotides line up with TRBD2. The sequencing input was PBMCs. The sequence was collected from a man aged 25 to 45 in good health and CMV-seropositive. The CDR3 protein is CASRAGGGRGNEQFF. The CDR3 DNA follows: TGTGCCAGCAGGGCGGGTGGCGGGAGGGGAAATGAGCAGTTCTTC.